Included here is one T cell receptor (beta chain) sequence, with context. Antigen specificity is unknown. Amplification used 60 Vbeta primers and 13 Jbeta primers. The repertoire was sequenced with immunoSEQ multiplex PCR; TCRdb's copy has only in-frame clones and lacks some. Of more than 90,000 clones in the sample, around four fifths were seen once. CDR3 length: 15 amino acids. V gave up 0 bases and J gave up 0 bases, with 9 bases separating them. Germline V gene data show CDR1 as MNHEY and CDR2 as SVGAGI. The data are from a study of cytomegalovirus exposure and HLA in healthy donors. Findings of the study overall: A previous analysis found most TCR beta V segments productive roughly 87% or roughly 30% of the time.

The sequenced material came from PBMCs. The rearrangement joins TRBV6-5 to TRBJ2-7; D may be TRBD2 (5 bases). The clonotype was recovered from a woman in her thirties or forties in good health and CMV-seronegative. CDR3 bases: TGTGCCAGCAGTTACTCTGCCGGGGTCTCCTACGAGCAGTACTTC. It codes for CASSYSAGVSYEQYF.